The rows below give T cell receptor beta chains drawn from one sample of a study of blood T cells in healthy people across ages. TCRdb independently ran MiXCR on the 5' RACE reads; one entry per CDR3 protein. This sample has 800,000 to 1,000,000 distinct CDR3 sequences, with around 48% found just once. The specimen sequenced was blood. The receptors stem from a man aged 30 to 39 in good health. Both conserved end residues are part of each CDR3. The order of the fields is CDR3 DNA, CDR3 protein, V gene, D gene, J gene, clone size. A D gene is named only where the DNA matches it firmly. Clone size is not always given. Where it is, it says once, few, many or a class for expanded clones.

DNA: TGTGCCAGCAGCCAAGATCGAGGCAGGGGGTTCGATGGAAACACCATATATTTT; CDR3: CASSQDRGRGFDGNTIYF; V: TRBV4-2; D: TRBD1; J: TRBJ1-3; size: -
DNA: TGCAGTGCTCCCGAAGCGGGGGGGCTAGGGAATGAGCAGTTCTTC; CDR3: CSAPEAGGLGNEQFF; V: TRBV20-1; D: TRBD2; J: TRBJ2-1; size: once
DNA: TGTGCCAGCAGCCCCCGGGACAGAGCTGCAACTAATGAAAAACTGTTTTTT; CDR3: CASSPRDRAATNEKLFF; V: TRBV4-2; D: TRBD1; J: TRBJ1-4; size: -
DNA: TGCAGTGCTAGAGGGCAGAGGACTAGCGCTCGCACAGATACGCAGTATTTT; CDR3: CSARGQRTSARTDTQYF; V: TRBV20-1; D: TRBD2; J: TRBJ2-3; size: -
DNA: TGTGCCATCAGCATGCCGGGACAGTTTATTCAGTACTTC; CDR3: CAISMPGQFIQYF; V: TRBV10-3; D: TRBD1; J: TRBJ2-4; size: -
DNA: TGTGCCAGCAGGCAGGGATCGGGAGAGAACAATGAGCAGTTCTTC; CDR3: CASRQGSGENNEQFF; V: TRBV2; D: -; J: TRBJ2-1; size: few
DNA: TGTGCCAGCAGTTCGGCCTTCGGACAGAGAAACGAGCAGTACTTC; CDR3: CASSSAFGQRNEQYF; V: TRBV28; D: -; J: TRBJ2-7; size: -
DNA: TGTGCCAGCAGTGAATGGGGGGGTAAAATTGGGAATGAGCAGTTCTTC; CDR3: CASSEWGGKIGNEQFF; V: TRBV6-1; D: TRBD2; J: TRBJ2-1; size: -
DNA: TGTGCCAGCAGTTTATCAGTCCCCTACGAGCAGTACTTC; CDR3: CASSLSVPYEQYF; V: TRBV27; D: -; J: TRBJ2-7; size: few
DNA: -; CDR3: CSAWGQNYNYGCTF; V: TRBV29-1; D: -; J: TRBJ1-2; size: -
DNA: TGTGCCAGCAGCTTGGCCGGGACTAGCGGGGTTACAGATACGCAGTATTTT; CDR3: CASSLAGTSGVTDTQYF; V: TRBV5-6; D: TRBD2; J: TRBJ2-3; size: -
DNA: TGTGCCAGCAGCCCCTCTGACAGGATGGACATTCAGTACTTC; CDR3: CASSPSDRMDIQYF; V: TRBV7-3; D: -; J: TRBJ2-4; size: -